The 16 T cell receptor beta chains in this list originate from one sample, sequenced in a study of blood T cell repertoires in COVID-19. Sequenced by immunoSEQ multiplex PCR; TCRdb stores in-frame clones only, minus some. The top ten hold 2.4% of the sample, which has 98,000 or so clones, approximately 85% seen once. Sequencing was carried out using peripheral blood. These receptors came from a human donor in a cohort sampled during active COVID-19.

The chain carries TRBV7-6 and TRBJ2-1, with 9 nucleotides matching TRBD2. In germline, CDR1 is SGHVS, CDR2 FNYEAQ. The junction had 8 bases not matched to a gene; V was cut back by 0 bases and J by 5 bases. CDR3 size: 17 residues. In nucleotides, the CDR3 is TGTGCCAGCAGCTTAGCATCGGCGGGGGGGTTTAACAATGAGCAGTTCTTC. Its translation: CASSLASAGGFNNEQFF.

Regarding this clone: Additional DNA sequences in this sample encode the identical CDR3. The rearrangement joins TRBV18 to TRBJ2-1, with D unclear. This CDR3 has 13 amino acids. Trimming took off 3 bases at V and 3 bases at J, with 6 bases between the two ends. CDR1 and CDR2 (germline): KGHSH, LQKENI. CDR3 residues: CASSPPGYNEQFF. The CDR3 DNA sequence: TGTGCCAGCTCACCTCCGGGCTACAATGAGCAGTTCTTC.

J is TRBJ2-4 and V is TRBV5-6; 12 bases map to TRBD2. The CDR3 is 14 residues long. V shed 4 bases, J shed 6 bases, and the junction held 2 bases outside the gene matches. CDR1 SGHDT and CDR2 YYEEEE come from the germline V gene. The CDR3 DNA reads TGTGCCAGCAGCCCGACTAGCGGGGGAAACATTCAGTACTTC. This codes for CASSPTSGGNIQYF.

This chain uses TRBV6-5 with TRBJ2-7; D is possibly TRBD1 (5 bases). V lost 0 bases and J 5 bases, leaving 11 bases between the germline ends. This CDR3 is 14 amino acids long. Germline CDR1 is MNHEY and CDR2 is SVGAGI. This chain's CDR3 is CASSYSMWGHEQYF. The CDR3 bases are TGTGCCAGCAGTTACTCAATGTGGGGCCACGAGCAGTACTTC.

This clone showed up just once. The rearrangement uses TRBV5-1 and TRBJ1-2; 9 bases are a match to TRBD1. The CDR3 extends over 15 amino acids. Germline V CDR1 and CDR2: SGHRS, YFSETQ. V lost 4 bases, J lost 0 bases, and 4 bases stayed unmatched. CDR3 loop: CASSAWTGANYGYTF. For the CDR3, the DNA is TGCGCCAGCAGCGCATGGACAGGGGCTAACTATGGCTACACCTTC.

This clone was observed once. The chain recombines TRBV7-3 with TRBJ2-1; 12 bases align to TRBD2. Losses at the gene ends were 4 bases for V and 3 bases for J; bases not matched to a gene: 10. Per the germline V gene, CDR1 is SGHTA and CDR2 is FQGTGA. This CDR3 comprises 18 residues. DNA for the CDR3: TGTGCCAGCAGCTCTCTAGCGGGAGGGTTCCCCCTCTACAATGAGCAGTTCTTC. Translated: CASSSLAGGFPLYNEQFF. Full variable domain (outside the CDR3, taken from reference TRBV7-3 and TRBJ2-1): GAGVSQTPSNKVTEKGKYVELRCDPISGHTALYWYRQSLGQGPEFLIYFQGTGAADDSGLPNDRFFAVRPEGSVSTLKIQRTERGDSAVYLCASSSLAGGFPLYNEQFFGPGTRLTVL.

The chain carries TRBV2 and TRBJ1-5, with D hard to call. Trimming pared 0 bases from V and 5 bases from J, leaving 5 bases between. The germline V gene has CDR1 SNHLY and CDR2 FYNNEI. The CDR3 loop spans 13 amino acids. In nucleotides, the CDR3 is TGTGCCAGCAGTGAAGCCAGTCATCAGCCCCAGCATTTT. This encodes CASSEASHQPQHF.

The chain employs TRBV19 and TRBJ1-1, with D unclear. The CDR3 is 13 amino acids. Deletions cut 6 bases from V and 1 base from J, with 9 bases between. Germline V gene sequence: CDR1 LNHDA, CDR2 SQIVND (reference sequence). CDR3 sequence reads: CASRNSPNTEAFF. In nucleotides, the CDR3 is TGTGCCAGTAGAAACAGTCCGAACACTGAAGCTTTCTTT.

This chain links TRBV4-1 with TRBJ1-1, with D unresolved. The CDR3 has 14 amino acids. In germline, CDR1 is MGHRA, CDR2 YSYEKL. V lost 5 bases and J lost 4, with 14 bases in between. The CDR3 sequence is CASSSGTLGTEAFF. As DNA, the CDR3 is TGCGCCAGCAGCTCGGGAACCTTGGGCACTGAAGCTTTCTTT.

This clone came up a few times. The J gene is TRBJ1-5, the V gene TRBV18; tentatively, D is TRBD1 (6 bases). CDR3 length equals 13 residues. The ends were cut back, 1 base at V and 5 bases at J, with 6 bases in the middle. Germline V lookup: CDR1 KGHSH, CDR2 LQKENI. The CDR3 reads CASSPQGDQPQHF. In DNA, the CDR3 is TGTGCCAGCTCACCACAGGGGGATCAGCCCCAGCATTTT.

The CDR3: CASSWSPGYSNQPQHF. The CDR3 nucleotides are TGTGCCAGCAGTTGGAGCCCCGGATATAGCAATCAGCCCCAGCATTTT. The chain joins TRBV6-5 to TRBJ1-5; no reliable D call. The V end lost 4 bases, the J end lost 0 bases, and 13 bases lay between the germline ends. This CDR3 is built from 16 residues. Germline V gives CDR1 MNHEY, CDR2 SVGAGI.

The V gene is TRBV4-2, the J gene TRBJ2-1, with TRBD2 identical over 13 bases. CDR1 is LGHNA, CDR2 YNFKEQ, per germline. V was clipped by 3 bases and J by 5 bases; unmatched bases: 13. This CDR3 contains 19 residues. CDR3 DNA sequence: TGTGCCAGCAGCCAGGGACTAGCGGGAACTCTAGTAGTTGACAATGAGCAGTTCTTC. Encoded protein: CASSQGLAGTLVVDNEQFF.

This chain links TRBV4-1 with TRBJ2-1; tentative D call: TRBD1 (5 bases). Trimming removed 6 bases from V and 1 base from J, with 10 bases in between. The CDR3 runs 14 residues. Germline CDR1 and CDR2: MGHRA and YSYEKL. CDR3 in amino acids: CASSSSGSYNEQFF. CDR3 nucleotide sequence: TGCGCCAGCAGTAGTTCAGGGTCCTACAATGAGCAGTTCTTC.

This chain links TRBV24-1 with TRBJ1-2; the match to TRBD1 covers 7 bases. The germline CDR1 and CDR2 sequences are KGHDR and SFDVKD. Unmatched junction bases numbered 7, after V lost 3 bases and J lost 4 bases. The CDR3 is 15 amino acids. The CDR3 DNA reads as TGTGCCACCAGTGATCCAGGGACAGCCCGCTATGGCTACACCTTC. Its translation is CATSDPGTARYGYTF.

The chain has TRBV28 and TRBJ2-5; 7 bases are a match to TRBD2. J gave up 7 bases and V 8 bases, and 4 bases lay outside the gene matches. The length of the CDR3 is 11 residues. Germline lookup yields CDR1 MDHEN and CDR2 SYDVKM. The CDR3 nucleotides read TGTGCCAGCTGGGGGGAGGGGACCCAGTACTTC. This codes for CASWGEGTQYF.

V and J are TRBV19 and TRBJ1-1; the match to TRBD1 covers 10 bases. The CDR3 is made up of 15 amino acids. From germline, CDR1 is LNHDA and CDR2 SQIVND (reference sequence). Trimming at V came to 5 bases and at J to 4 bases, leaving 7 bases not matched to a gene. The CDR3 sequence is CASSQETGGRTEAFF. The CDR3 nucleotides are TGTGCCAGTAGTCAAGAGACAGGGGGCCGCACTGAAGCTTTCTTT.